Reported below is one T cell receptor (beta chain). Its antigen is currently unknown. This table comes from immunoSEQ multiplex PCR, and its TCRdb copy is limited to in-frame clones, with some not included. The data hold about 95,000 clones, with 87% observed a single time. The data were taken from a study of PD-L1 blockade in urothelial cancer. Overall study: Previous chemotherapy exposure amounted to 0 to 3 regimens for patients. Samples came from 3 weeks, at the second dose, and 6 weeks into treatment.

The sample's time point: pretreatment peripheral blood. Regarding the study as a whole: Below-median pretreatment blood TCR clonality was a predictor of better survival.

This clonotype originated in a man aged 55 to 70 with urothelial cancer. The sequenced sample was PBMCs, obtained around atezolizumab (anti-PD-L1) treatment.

The CDR3 here is CASSSGTNTGELFF. CDR3 bases: TGCGCCAGCAGCTCCGGGACGAACACCGGGGAGCTGTTTTTT. This chain connects TRBV5-1 to TRBJ2-2; D is perhaps TRBD2 (5 bases). V lost 3 bases to trimming and J lost 0 bases, with 6 bases between them. This CDR3 contains 14 residues. Germline V lookup: CDR1 SGHRS, CDR2 YFSETQ.